The sample holds a few counts of the clone carrying this T cell receptor beta chain. The antigen is not known. With the read ending 3 residues before the CDR3 end, the germline J gene is used to fill in that end. The data stem from a study of T cell clonality in common variable immunodeficiency. Study conclusions and caveats: Links between repertoire features and CVID complications were heterogeneity-limited. The cause of increased CVID clonality remains unclear without subpopulation sequencing. Common variable immunodeficiency TCR beta sequences reportedly had fewer deletions and N-nucleotide insertions.

Per the germline V gene, CDR1 is SGHDT and CDR2 is YYEEEE. The V gene lost 2 bases and the J gene lost 10 bases, with 13 bases spanning the gap. This CDR3 has 14 residues. Produced via immunoSEQ multiplex PCR; TCRdb's table is partial and in-frame only. The record shows 40,000 or so clones for this sample, with no singletons present. The chain has TRBV5-6 and TRBJ1-6, with D perhaps TRBD1 (6 bases). The TCR comes from a person between 18 and 75 years old in good health. Sequenced sample: peripheral blood mononuclear cells. CDR3 DNA, as far as it was read: TGTGCCAGCAGCTTTCAAGGGGGGGGATCACCC. Its protein is CASSFQGGGSP. The full CDR3 reads CASSFQGGGSPLHF.